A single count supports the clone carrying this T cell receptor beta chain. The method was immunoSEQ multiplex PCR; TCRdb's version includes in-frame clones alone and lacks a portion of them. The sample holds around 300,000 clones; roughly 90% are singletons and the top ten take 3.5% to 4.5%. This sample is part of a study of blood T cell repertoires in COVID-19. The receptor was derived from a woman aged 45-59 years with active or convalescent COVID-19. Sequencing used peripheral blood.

The chain's CDR3 is CASSPGPASGRQEQFF. CDR3 coding DNA: TGTGCCAGTAGCCCCGGGCCCGCTAGCGGGAGGCAAGAGCAGTTCTTC. The rearrangement joins TRBV19 to TRBJ2-1, with 11 nucleotides matching TRBD2. The CDR3 totals 16 residues. Germline assignment: CDR1 LNHDA and CDR2 SQIVND (reference sequence). J was trimmed by 10 bases and V by 6 bases; bases with no gene match: 14.